This TCR beta chain emerged from a study of control samples from healthy donors and cancer patients. The assay was immunoSEQ multiplex PCR, and TCRdb's table has in-frame clones only and misses some. The sample comprises tens of thousands of clones, roughly 89% of which are singletons, and under 2.5% rests with the top ten. This clone was observed a few times. Per germline, CDR1 MNHEY and CDR2 SVGAGI. The CDR3 is 13 amino acids. V lost 8 bases and J lost 4; bases outside the gene matches: 4. The origin of this receptor is a woman aged 55-70 years with head and neck cancer. This sequence joins TRBV6-5 and TRBJ1-5, with 8 nucleotides matching TRBD1. Input material: PBMCs. CDR3 protein: CASDRDRNQPQHF. The CDR3 region has the DNA TGTGCCAGCGACCGGGACAGGAATCAGCCCCAGCATTTT.